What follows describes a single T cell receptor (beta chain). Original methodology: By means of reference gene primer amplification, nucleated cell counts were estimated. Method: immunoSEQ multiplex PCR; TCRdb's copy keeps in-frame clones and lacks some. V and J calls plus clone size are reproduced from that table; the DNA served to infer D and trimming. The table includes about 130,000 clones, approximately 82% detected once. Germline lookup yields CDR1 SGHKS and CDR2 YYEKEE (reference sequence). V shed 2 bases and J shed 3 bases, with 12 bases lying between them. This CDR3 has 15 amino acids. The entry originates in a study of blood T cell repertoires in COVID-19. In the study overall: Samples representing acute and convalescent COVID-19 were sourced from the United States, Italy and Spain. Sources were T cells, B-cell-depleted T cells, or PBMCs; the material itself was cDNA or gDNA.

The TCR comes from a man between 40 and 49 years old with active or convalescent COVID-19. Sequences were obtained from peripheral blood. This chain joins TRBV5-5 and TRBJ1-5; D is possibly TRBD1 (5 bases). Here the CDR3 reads CASSFGGANNQPQHF. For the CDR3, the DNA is TGTGCCAGCAGCTTCGGTGGGGCTAACAATCAGCCCCAGCATTTT.